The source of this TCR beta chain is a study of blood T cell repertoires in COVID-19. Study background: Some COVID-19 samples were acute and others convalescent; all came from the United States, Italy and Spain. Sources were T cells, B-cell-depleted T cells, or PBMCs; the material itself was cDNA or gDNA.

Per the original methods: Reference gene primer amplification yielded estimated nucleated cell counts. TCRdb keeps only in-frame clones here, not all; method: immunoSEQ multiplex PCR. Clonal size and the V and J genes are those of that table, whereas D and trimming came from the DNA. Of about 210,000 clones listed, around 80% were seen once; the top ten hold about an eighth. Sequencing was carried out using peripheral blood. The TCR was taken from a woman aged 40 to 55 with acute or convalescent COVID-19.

The CDR3 loop is CSVDESEKAFF. DNA for the CDR3: TGCAGCGTTGATGAATCAGAAAAAGCTTTCTTT. V gene TRBV29-1 combines with J gene TRBJ1-1; unclear D gene. Trimming removed 3 bases at V and 9 bases at J, with 11 bases between. Germline lookup yields CDR1 SQVTM and CDR2 ANQGSEA. The length of the CDR3 is 11 residues.